Listed below are T cell receptor beta chains from one sample, sequenced in a study of cytomegalovirus exposure and HLA in healthy donors. Produced via immunoSEQ multiplex PCR; TCRdb's table is partial and in-frame only. The repertoire has roughly 130,000 clones, 70% to 75% of them found once; the top ten carry 1.3%. Sequenced sample: PBMCs. These TCRs come from a middle-aged woman in good health and CMV-seronegative. CDR3s include the opening cysteine and the closing phenylalanine or tryptophan. A D gene is named only where the DNA matches it firmly. Clone size, where shown, is once, few, many, or a class for clones that have expanded.

>TRBV6-1|TRBJ1-3|-|-
TGTGCCAGCAGTGAAGTAGGAGTCTCTGGAAACACCATATATTTT
CASSEVGVSGNTIYF
>TRBV6-5|TRBJ2-7|-|few
TGTGCCAGCAGTAGGACACTCTCCTACGAGCAGTACTTC
CASSRTLSYEQYF
>TRBV6-1|TRBJ2-4|TRBD1|-
TGTGCCAGCAGTCGACAGGGTTTAGCCAAAAACATTCAGTACTTC
CASSRQGLAKNIQYF
>TRBV5-6|TRBJ1-2|TRBD1|-
TGTGCCAGCAGCTTGCCCGGGACAGGGGGAGGCTACACCTTC
CASSLPGTGGGYTF
>TRBV19|TRBJ2-7|-|-
TGTGCCAGTAGTATAGAGCCCCGAGGTGCCTACGAGCAGTACTTC
CASSIEPRGAYEQYF
>TRBV27|TRBJ2-6|-|once
TGTGCCAGCAGTCCTTTTTCCTCTGGGGCCAACGTCCTGACTTTC
CASSPFSSGANVLTF
>TRBV9|TRBJ2-5|-|once
TGTGCCAGCAGCCGACAGTTCCAAGAGACCCAGTACTTC
CASSRQFQETQYF
>TRBV7-2|TRBJ2-3|-|-
TGTGCCAGCAGCGGCGGACTCGCCGGGAGAGATACGCAGTATTTT
CASSGGLAGRDTQYF
>TRBV7-9|TRBJ2-1|-|once
TGTGCCAGCAGCTCCGGAAGGGGCCACAATGAGCAGTTCTTC
CASSSGRGHNEQFF
>TRBV6-1|TRBJ1-2|TRBD1|-
TGTGCCAGCAGTGACAGGACAGGGGACGAGGGCTATGGCTACACCTTC
CASSDRTGDEGYGYTF
>TRBV14|TRBJ1-2|-|-
TGTGCCAGCAGTTTCAGTCCTCTCTATGGCTACACCTTC
CASSFSPLYGYTF
>TRBV27|TRBJ2-1|-|-
TGTGCCAGCAGATCACTCCCTACGATATCCTACAATGAGCAGTTCTTC
CASRSLPTISYNEQFF
>TRBV5-4|TRBJ2-1|TRBD2|-
TGTGCCAGCAGCTGGGGGGGGAGTGAGCAGTTCTTC
CASSWGGSEQFF
>TRBV4-1|TRBJ2-1|TRBD2|-
TGCGCCAGCAGCCAACCAATAGGGGACGGGGGGAGGACACATGAGCAGTTCTTC
CASSQPIGDGGRTHEQFF
>TRBV27|TRBJ2-5|-|-
TGTGCCAGCAGTCCCAACAGGGTTGGGGAGACCCAGTACTTC
CASSPNRVGETQYF
>TRBV27|TRBJ1-1|-|once
TGTGCCAGCAGCTGGACTTCGGGCACTGAAGCTTTCTTT
CASSWTSGTEAFF
>TRBV5-1|TRBJ2-5|TRBD2|-
TGCGCCAGCAGCTTGGCCGGGACTAGCGGTGAGACCCAGTACTTC
CASSLAGTSGETQYF
>TRBV4-1|TRBJ2-2|-|-
TGCGCCAGCAGCCAAGATATCCTAGGAGGCACCGGGGAGCTGTTTTTT
CASSQDILGGTGELFF
>TRBV6-4|TRBJ2-2|-|-
TGTGCCAGCAGTGACTCGAACCAGGGTCACACCGGGGAGCTGTTTTTT
CASSDSNQGHTGELFF
>TRBV5-4|TRBJ2-1|TRBD1|few
TGTGCCAGCAGCTGGGGGACAGGGAGCTATGAGCAGTTCTTC
CASSWGTGSYEQFF
>TRBV28|TRBJ1-5|-|-
TGTGCCAGCAGTTCCCGGAGTCAGCCCCAGCATTTT
CASSSRSQPQHF
>TRBV28|TRBJ1-1|-|-
TGTGCCAGCAGTCCCCCCTACAGCACTGAAGCTTTCTTT
CASSPPYSTEAFF
>TRBV9|TRBJ1-2|-|-
TGTGCCAGCAGAGAGGGTCCCGCCCCAAACTATGGCTACACCTTC
CASREGPAPNYGYTF
>TRBV6-5|TRBJ2-2|-|few
TGTGCCAGCAGTTACTCGAGTGTAGACGGGGAGCTGTTTTTT
CASSYSSVDGELFF
>TRBV5-1|TRBJ1-1|-|-
TGCGCCAGTAAAACCCAGGGGTCCTTCACTGAAGCTTTCTTT
CASKTQGSFTEAFF
>TRBV2|TRBJ1-1|TRBD1|-
TGTGCCAGCAGACTTGACAGGGGGGTAATGAACACTGAAGCTTTCTTT
CASRLDRGVMNTEAFF
>TRBV5-1|TRBJ1-3|-|-
TGCGCCAGCAGCTTGGTCCTCGCGACACGTGGAAACACCATATATTTT
CASSLVLATRGNTIYF
>TRBV13|TRBJ2-2|-|-
TGTGCCAGCAGCTCCCCCGACACCGGGGAGCTGTTTTTT
CASSSPDTGELFF
>TRBV14|TRBJ2-2|-|-
TGTGCCAGCAGCCAATGGGGGCTTAGGGACACCGGGGAGCTGTTTTTT
CASSQWGLRDTGELFF
>TRBV6-6|TRBJ1-4|-|-
TGTGCCAGCAGCCCCAGAGGGCCTAATGAAAAACTGTTTTTT
CASSPRGPNEKLFF
>TRBV28|TRBJ1-2|TRBD1|-
TGTGCCAGCAGTTCGCCCGGGACAGCGGTTAACTATGGCTACACCTTC
CASSSPGTAVNYGYTF
>TRBV6-1|TRBJ1-2|-|-
TGTGCCAGCACATGGGACATGAGCTATGGCTACACCTTC
CASTWDMSYGYTF
>TRBV11-2|TRBJ1-2|-|-
TGTGCCAGCAGCTTAGGTGGAGGGTTGTATGGCTACACCTTC
CASSLGGGLYGYTF
>TRBV15|TRBJ2-2|-|-
TGTGCCACCAGCAGAGAGGGGACTCGTACGTCCGGGGAGCTGTTTTTT
CATSREGTRTSGELFF
>TRBV18|TRBJ2-1|-|few
TGTGCCAGCTCACCAGAGAATGAGCAGTTCTTC
CASSPENEQFF
>TRBV5-1|TRBJ2-1|-|-
TGCGCCAGCAGCATACAGGGTGTCACGGGCAATGAGCAGTTCTTC
CASSIQGVTGNEQFF
>TRBV19|TRBJ1-1|TRBD1|-
TGTGCCAGTAGTATAGTAGGAGTGGACAGGGAAGCTTTCTTT
CASSIVGVDREAFF
>TRBV2|TRBJ1-4|-|few
TGTGCCAGCAGGGCCCGGGGGGTCCTAGATGAAAAACTGTTTTTT
CASRARGVLDEKLFF
>TRBV11-2|TRBJ2-7|-|few
TGTGCCAGCAGCGTGATCAGGGCCTCCTACGAGCAGTACTTC
CASSVIRASYEQYF
>TRBV4-2|TRBJ1-1|TRBD1|-
TGTGCCAGCAGCCAGCGACAGGGAAACACTGAAGCTTTCTTT
CASSQRQGNTEAFF
>TRBV28|TRBJ1-2|-|-
TGTGCCAGCAGATATCAGGGTACGGGAGGGGGCTACACCTTC
CASRYQGTGGGYTF
>TRBV4-1|TRBJ1-2|-|-
TGCGCCAGCAGCCAAGATCAAGGGGGCTATGGCTACACCTTC
CASSQDQGGYGYTF
>TRBV29-1|TRBJ1-2|TRBD1|-
TGCAGCGTTGAGGGGGACAGGGCGAGCCCTAAGGGCTACACCTTC
CSVEGDRASPKGYTF
>TRBV11-3|TRBJ1-2|-|-
TGTGCCAGCAGCTTGAGGGCGATGGCGGGTTACTTC
CASSLRAMAGYF
>TRBV2|TRBJ2-5|TRBD2|-
TGTGCCAGCAGCGAACTAGCGGGGGGACTTCGAGCTACCCAGTACTTC
CASSELAGGLRATQYF
>TRBV27|TRBJ1-2|-|once
TGTGCCAGCAGTCCCGCAGGTCAACACTATGGCTACACCTTC
CASSPAGQHYGYTF
>TRBV2|TRBJ1-2|TRBD1|once
TGTGCCAGCAGTCGTCCGGGACAGGGGCTCTATGGCTACACCTTC
CASSRPGQGLYGYTF
>TRBV9|TRBJ2-1|-|-
TGTGCCAGCAGCCGGGAAGGCGGAAATGAGCAGTTCTTC
CASSREGGNEQFF
>TRBV4-3|TRBJ1-2|-|-
TGCGCCAGCAGCAAACGGCCCAGGGCCTATGGCTACACCTTC
CASSKRPRAYGYTF
>TRBV29-1|TRBJ2-2|-|-
TGCAGCGTTGTACGCCCGGGACGGGGGTTTACCGGGGAGCTGTTTTTT
CSVVRPGRGFTGELFF
>TRBV2|TRBJ1-1|TRBD1|few
TGTGCCAGCAGGAGACCGGGACAGGGGTCGAACACTGAAGCTTTCTTT
CASRRPGQGSNTEAFF
>TRBV6-1|TRBJ1-5|-|-
TGTGCCAGCAGCCCCAATGAGAATCAGCCCCAGCATTTT
CASSPNENQPQHF
>TRBV14|TRBJ1-4|-|-
TGTGCCAGCAGCCCTGTCGAGGGCCTAAGGCGGGAAAAACTGTTTTTT
CASSPVEGLRREKLFF
>TRBV6-1|TRBJ1-6|-|-
TGTGCCAGCAGTGAAGAGGCTAGATCACCCCTCCACTTT
CASSEEARSPLHF
>TRBV10-3|TRBJ2-5|TRBD2|-
TGTGCCATCAGTGACCTCGGGGGACTAGCGGGGGGGCAGTCGGAGACCCAGTACTTC
CAISDLGGLAGGQSETQYF
>TRBV19|TRBJ1-1|-|-
TGTGCCAGTAGTATAGACCCGACAGGAAGAACTGAAGCTTTCTTT
CASSIDPTGRTEAFF
>TRBV7-7|TRBJ2-2|-|-
TGTGCTAGCAGCTTAGCCCAAGGGGCAACCGGGGAGCTGTTTTTT
CASSLAQGATGELFF
>TRBV15|TRBJ1-2|-|-
TGTGCCACCAGCAGAGAACTCAGGGGCGCTTTATCAGGCTACACCTTC
CATSRELRGALSGYTF
>TRBV29-1|TRBJ2-2|TRBD2|-
TGCAGCGTCCTAGACTATGGGCTAGCGGGGGGCCAAAACACCGGGGAGCTGTTTTTT
CSVLDYGLAGGQNTGELFF